These T cell receptor beta chains were read from a single sample in a study of T cells in localized non-small cell lung cancer. TCRdb keeps only in-frame clones here, not all; method: immunoSEQ multiplex PCR. The data contain 1,000 to 1,400 clones, roughly 23% of them seen just once; the ten biggest clones take up around 9.5%. The source material was normal lung tissue next to the tumor, sampled before any cancer treatment. The source is a female donor at least 60 years old with stage I lung adenocarcinoma. CDR3s include the opening cysteine and the closing phenylalanine or tryptophan. The D gene is left open where the match is weak. Only some rows state a clone size, as once, few, many or a class for expanded clones.

V gene,D gene,CDR3 length,J gene,clone size,CDR3 DNA,CDR3 protein
TRBV11-3,NA,15,TRBJ2-3,few,TGTGCCAGCAGCTTAGGTGGGGGCCCAAGGGGTACGCAGTATTTT,CASSLGGGPRGTQYF
TRBV9,NA,15,TRBJ2-7,large,TGTGCCAGCAGCGCACGCGGGACGGTTCCTAACGAGCAGTACTTC,CASSARGTVPNEQYF
TRBV7-6,TRBD2,17,TRBJ2-1,NA,TGTGCCAGCAGCTTAGAGCTAGCGGGGTACCCGGGGAATGAGCAGTTCTTC,CASSLELAGYPGNEQFF
TRBV19,TRBD1,15,TRBJ1-1,few,TGTGCCAGTAGTAGCCAGGGGGCTATGGACACTGAAGCTTTCTTT,CASSSQGAMDTEAFF
TRBV19,NA,14,TRBJ2-7,NA,TGTGCCAGTAGAGCGCGAACAGGGAACAACGAGCAGTACTTC,CASRARTGNNEQYF
TRBV6-8,TRBD1,13,TRBJ1-1,NA,TGTGCCAGCAGTTGGCAGGGGGCTAGTGAAGCTTTCTTT,CASSWQGASEAFF
TRBV9,TRBD2,15,TRBJ2-3,NA,TGTGCCAGCAGCGTTGGAAGCGGGGGGACAGATACGCAGTATTTT,CASSVGSGGTDTQYF
TRBV30,NA,16,TRBJ2-6,few,TGTGCCTGGAGTGTACTACGGGGCTCTGGGGCCAACGTCCTGACTTTC,CAWSVLRGSGANVLTF
TRBV6-8,NA,13,TRBJ2-7,medium-sized,TGTGCCAGCAGTTACTCCAGGGACCTGGAGCAGTACTTC,CASSYSRDLEQYF
TRBV14,TRBD2,17,TRBJ2-3,once,TGTGCCAGCAGCCAAGAGGCCCAGCGGGGGGGATTGGATACGCAGTATTTT,CASSQEAQRGGLDTQYF
TRBV5-1,NA,14,TRBJ1-3,NA,TGCGCCAGCATGACCGAACCCTCTGGAAACACCATATATTTT,CASMTEPSGNTIYF
TRBV28,NA,17,TRBJ1-5,NA,TGTGCCAGCAGTCCCCTGGTGGCAGAGTATAGCAATCAGCCCCAGCATTTT,CASSPLVAEYSNQPQHF
TRBV11-3,TRBD1,16,TRBJ2-3,few,TGTGCCAGCAGCTCTGGCCGGGACAGTTACACGGATACGCAGTATTTT,CASSSGRDSYTDTQYF
TRBV6-8,TRBD1,16,TRBJ1-5,few,TGTGCCAGCAGTTTTCCGGGACAGGGGGCTGGACAGCCCCAGCATTTT,CASSFPGQGAGQPQHF
TRBV19,NA,12,TRBJ2-7,NA,TGTGCCAGTAGTACTCTCGGCTACGAGCAGTACTTC,CASSTLGYEQYF
TRBV15,NA,15,TRBJ1-2,few,TGTGCCACCAGCAGACGTAAGGACGGTTTCTATGGCTACACCTTC,CATSRRKDGFYGYTF
TRBV6-8,TRBD1,13,TRBJ1-2,NA,TGTGCCAGCAGTTTGGACAGGAGCTACGGCTACACCTTC,CASSLDRSYGYTF
TRBV9,TRBD1,15,TRBJ2-3,NA,TGTGCCAGCAGCGGCCGGGACAGGGTTTTGGATACGCAGTATTTT,CASSGRDRVLDTQYF